The source of this TCR beta chain is a study of glioma-infiltrating T cells after dendritic cell vaccination. Germline CDR1 and CDR2: SGHTA and FQGNSA. The CDR3 runs 15 residues. After removal of 5 bases from V and 7 bases from J, the junction contained 10 bases not matched to a gene. Stated time point: after dendritic cell vaccination, including at tumor progression/relapse. TCRdb keeps only in-frame clones here, not all; method: immunoSEQ multiplex PCR. This table has 110,000 or so clones, roughly 90% appearing once. The sequence came from a human donor with glioblastoma. The gene calls are TRBV7-2 and TRBJ2-7, with 11 bases aligning to TRBD1. The sequences come from blood, collected after dendritic cell vaccination. The CDR3 sequence is CASSMDRGPQWEQYF. The CDR3 nucleotides read TGTGCCAGCAGCATGGACAGGGGGCCTCAATGGGAGCAGTACTTC.